The sequence of this T cell receptor beta chain was determined in a study of technical replicates of blood from four donors. V trimming: 4 bases; J trimming: 2 bases; junction bases outside the gene matches: 10. The length of the CDR3 is 17 residues. Germline values: CDR1 SNHLY, CDR2 FYNNEI. Using immunoSEQ multiplex PCR, the repertoire was profiled, and TCRdb retains in-frame clones only, with some absent. The sample consists of about 90,000 clones, 90% to 95% of them appearing once. The specimen was T cells isolated from PBMCs. This clonotype originated in a human donor in good health. The gene calls are TRBV2 and TRBJ2-3; 9 bases fit TRBD2. CDR3 amino acids: CASSVLLAGQNTDTQYF. The CDR3 DNA follows: TGTGCCAGCAGTGTACTCCTAGCGGGGCAAAACACAGATACGCAGTATTTT.